This TCR beta chain was sequenced in a study of T-cell reconstitution after alpha-beta-depleted transplantation in children. A library of TCRbeta sequences, prepared with unique molecular identifiers, was generated. TCRdb independently ran MiXCR on the PCR reads; one entry per CDR3 protein. The table has some 600,000 distinct CDR3 sequences, roughly 13% seen once. Germline V gene data show CDR1 as DFQATT and CDR2 as SNEGSKA (reference sequence). This CDR3 is built from 12 residues. The germline V and J ends were trimmed by 7 bases and 6 bases, with 14 bases remaining between them. The study, taken as a whole, reports: There were reportedly several hundred expanded graft clones from which alpha-beta T cells came about two months after transplant. It was surviving recipient T cells and thymic progenitors that gave some patients high TCRbeta diversity at day 60.

On this clonotype itself: The antigen remains undetermined.

This chain uses TRBV20-1 with TRBJ2-3; no clear D. This clonotype was sampled from a male patient younger than 18 who had a stem cell transplant for acute myeloid leukemia, so the T cells may come from the graft donor. The sample in question was PBMCs, mostly from graft donor cells, obtained 360 days after TCRalphabeta/CD19-depleted stem cell transplant. For the CDR3, the DNA is TGCAGTGTAGTACGTTCGGGTGATACGCAGTATTTT. Translating gives CSVVRSGDTQYF.